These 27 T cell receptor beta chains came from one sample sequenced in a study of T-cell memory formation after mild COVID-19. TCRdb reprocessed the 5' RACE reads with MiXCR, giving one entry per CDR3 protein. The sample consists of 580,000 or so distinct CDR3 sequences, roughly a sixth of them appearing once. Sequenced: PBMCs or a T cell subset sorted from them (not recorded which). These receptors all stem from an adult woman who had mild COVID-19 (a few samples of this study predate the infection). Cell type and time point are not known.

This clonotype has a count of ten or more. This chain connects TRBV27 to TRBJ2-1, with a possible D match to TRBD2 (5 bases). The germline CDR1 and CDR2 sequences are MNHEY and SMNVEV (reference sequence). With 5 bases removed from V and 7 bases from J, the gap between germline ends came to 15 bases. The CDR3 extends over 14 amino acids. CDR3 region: CASSIPMRRNEQFF. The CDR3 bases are TGTGCCAGCAGTATCCCAATGAGGAGGAATGAGCAGTTCTTC.

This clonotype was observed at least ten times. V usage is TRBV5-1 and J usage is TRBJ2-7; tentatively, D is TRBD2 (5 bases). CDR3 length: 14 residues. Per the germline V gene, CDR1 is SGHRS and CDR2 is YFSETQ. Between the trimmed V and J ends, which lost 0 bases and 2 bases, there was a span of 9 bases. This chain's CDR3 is CASSLVDFTYEQYF. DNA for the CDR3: TGCGCCAGCAGCTTGGTGGACTTTACCTACGAGCAGTACTTC.

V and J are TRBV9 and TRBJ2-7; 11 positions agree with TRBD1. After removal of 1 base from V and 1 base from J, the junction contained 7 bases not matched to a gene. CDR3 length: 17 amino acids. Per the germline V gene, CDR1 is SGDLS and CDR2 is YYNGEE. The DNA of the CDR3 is TGTGCCAGCAGCGTAAGTCCGGGGACAGGGGGGTCCTACGAGCAGTACTTC. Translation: CASSVSPGTGGSYEQYF.

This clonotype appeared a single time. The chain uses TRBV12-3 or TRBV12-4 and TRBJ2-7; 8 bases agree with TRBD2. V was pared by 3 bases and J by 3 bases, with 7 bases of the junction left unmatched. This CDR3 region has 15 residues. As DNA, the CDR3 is TGTGCCAGCAGTTTGAGTAGCGGGGCCGTCTACGAGCAGTACTTC. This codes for CASSLSSGAVYEQYF.

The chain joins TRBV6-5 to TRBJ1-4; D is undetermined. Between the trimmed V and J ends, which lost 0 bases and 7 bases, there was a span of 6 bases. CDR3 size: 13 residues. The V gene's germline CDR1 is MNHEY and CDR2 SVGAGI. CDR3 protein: CASSYSSSEKLFF. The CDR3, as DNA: TGTGCCAGCAGTTACTCGTCCAGTGAAAAACTGTTTTTT.

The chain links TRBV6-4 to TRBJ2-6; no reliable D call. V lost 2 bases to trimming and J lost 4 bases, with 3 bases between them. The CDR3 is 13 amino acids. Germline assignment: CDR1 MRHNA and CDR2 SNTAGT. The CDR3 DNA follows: TGTGCCAGCAGTGACGACGGGGCCAACGTCCTGACTTTC. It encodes CASSDDGANVLTF.

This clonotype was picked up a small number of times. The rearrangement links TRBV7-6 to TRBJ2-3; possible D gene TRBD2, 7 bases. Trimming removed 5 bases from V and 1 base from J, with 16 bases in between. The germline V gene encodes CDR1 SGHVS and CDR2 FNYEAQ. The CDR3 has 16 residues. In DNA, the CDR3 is TGTGCCAGCAGCCAGAGGGGGGGGATCGGCACAGATACGCAGTATTTT. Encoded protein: CASSQRGGIGTDTQYF.

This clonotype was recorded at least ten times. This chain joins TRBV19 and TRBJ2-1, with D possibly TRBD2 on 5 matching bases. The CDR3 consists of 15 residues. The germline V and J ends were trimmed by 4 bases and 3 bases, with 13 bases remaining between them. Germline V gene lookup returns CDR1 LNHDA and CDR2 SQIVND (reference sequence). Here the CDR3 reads CASSRGLTDYNEQFF. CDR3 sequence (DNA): TGTGCCAGTAGTAGAGGACTTACAGACTACAATGAGCAGTTCTTC. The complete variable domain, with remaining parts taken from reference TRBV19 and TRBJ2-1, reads DGGITQSPKYLFRKEGQNVTLSCEQNLNHDAMYWYRQDPGQGLRLIYYSQIVNDFQKGDIAEGYSVSREKKESFPLTVTSAQKNPTAFYLCASSRGLTDYNEQFFGPGTRLTVL.

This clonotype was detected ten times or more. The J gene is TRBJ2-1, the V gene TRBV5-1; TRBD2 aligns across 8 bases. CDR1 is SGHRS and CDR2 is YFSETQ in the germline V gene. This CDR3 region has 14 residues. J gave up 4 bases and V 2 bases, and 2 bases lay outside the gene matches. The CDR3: CASSFLAGYNEQFF. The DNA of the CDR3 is TGCGCCAGCAGCTTCCTAGCGGGTTACAATGAGCAGTTCTTC.

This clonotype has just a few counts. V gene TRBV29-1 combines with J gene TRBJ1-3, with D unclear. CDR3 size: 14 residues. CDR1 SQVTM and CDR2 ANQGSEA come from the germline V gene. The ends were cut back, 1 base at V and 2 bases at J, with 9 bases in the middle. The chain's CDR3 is CSVEGGVPGNTIYF. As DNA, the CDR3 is TGCAGCGTTGAAGGCGGAGTGCCTGGAAACACCATATATTTT.

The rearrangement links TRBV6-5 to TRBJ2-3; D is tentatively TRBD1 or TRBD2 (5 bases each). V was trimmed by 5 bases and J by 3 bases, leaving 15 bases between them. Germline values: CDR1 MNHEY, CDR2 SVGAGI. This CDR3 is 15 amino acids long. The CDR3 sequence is CASSTPGPPTDTQYF. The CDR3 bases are TGTGCCAGCAGTACTCCGGGACCTCCTACAGATACGCAGTATTTT.

This CDR3 reads CASTTGALNQPQHF. Here the CDR3 DNA reads TGTGCCAGCACGACAGGGGCCTTAAATCAGCCCCAGCATTTT. This chain joins TRBV2 and TRBJ1-5, with 8 positions matching TRBD1. The V segment lost 7 bases and the J segment 4 bases; nucleotides outside the gene matches: 6. In germline, CDR1 is SNHLY, CDR2 FYNNEI. The CDR3 is 14 residues long.

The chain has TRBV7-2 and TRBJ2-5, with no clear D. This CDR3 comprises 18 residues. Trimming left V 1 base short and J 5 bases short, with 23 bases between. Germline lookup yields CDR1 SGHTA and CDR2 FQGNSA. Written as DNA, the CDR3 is TGTGCCAGCAGCTTAGTGGGGTCGGGCAGAGGTTTTGGGGAGACCCAGTACTTC. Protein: CASSLVGSGRGFGETQYF.

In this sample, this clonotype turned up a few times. Here the CDR3 DNA reads TGTGCCAGCAGCTCGACCAACGGTGGACGCAGTTACGAGCAGTACTTC. Amino acid sequence: CASSSTNGGRSYEQYF. The chain recombines TRBV5-5 with TRBJ2-7; no reliable D call. V lost 3 bases, J lost 4 bases, and 20 bases lay in between. CDR1 and CDR2 (germline): SGHKS, YYEKEE (reference sequence). This CDR3 has 16 residues. Drawing the rest from reference TRBV5-5 and TRBJ2-7, the complete variable domain is DAGVTQSPTHLIKTRGQQVTLRCSPISGHKSVSWYQQVLGQGPQFIFQYYEKEERGRGNFPDRFSARQFPNYSSELNVNALLLGDSALYLCASSSTNGGRSYEQYFGPGTRLTVT.

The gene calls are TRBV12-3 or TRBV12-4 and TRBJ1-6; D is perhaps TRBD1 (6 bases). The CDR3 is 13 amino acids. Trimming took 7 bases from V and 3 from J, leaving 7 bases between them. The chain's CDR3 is CASKGGYNSPLHF. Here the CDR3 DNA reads TGTGCCAGCAAGGGGGGCTATAATTCACCCCTCCACTTT.

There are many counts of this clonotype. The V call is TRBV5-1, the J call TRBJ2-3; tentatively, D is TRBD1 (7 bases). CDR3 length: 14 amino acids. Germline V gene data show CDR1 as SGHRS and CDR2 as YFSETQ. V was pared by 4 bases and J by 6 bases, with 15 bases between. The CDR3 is CASSLQQGRDTQYF. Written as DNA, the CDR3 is TGCGCCAGCAGCCTCCAACAGGGGAGGGATACGCAGTATTTT.

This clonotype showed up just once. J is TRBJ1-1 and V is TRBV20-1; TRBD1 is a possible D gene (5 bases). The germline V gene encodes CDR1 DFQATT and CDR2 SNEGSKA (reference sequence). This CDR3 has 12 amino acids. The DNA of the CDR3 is TGCGCGCATCGCCGGGGGATCACTGAAGCTTTCTTT. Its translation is CAHRRGITEAFF.

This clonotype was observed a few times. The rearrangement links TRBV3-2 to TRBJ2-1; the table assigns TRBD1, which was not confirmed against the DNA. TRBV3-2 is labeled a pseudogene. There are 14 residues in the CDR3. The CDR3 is CASSQDKVRQREFF. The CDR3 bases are TGTGCCAGCAGCCAAGATAAGGTGAGACAGAGAGAGTTCTTC.

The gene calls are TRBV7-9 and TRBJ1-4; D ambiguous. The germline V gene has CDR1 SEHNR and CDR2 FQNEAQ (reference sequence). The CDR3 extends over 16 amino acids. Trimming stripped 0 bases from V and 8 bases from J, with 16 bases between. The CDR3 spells CASSLATSPGGEKLFF. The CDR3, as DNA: TGTGCCAGCAGCTTAGCGACCTCTCCCGGTGGGGAAAAACTGTTTTTT.

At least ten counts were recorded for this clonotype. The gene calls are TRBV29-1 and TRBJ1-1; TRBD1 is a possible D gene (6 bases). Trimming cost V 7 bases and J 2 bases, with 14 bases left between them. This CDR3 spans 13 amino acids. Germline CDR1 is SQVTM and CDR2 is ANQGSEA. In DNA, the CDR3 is TGCAGCGCAAACAGGGAGATCAACACTGAAGCTTTCTTT. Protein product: CSANREINTEAFF.

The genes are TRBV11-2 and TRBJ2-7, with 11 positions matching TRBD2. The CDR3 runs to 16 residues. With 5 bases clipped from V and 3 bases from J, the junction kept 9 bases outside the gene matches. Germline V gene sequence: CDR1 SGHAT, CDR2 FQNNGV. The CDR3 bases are TGTGCCAGCAGCCTGGGACTAGCGGCTAATAACTACGAGCAGTACTTC. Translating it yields CASSLGLAANNYEQYF.

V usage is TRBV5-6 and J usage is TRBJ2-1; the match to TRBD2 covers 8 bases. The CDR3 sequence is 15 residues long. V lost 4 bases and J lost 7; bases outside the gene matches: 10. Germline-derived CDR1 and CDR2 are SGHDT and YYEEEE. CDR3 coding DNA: TGTGCCAGCAGCATATTAGCGGGGTGGGTGAATGAGCAGTTCTTC. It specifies CASSILAGWVNEQFF.

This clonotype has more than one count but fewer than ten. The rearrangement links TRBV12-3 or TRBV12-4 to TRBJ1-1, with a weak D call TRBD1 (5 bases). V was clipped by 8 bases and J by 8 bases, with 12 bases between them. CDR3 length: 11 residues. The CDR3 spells CASLWGREAFF. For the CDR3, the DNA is TGTGCCAGCCTTTGGGGCAGAGAAGCTTTCTTT.

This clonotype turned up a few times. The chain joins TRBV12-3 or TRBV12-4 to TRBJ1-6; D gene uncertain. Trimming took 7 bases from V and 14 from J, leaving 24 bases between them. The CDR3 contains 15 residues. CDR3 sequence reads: CASTLSASISTALHF. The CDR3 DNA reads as TGTGCCAGCACCTTGTCGGCCAGCATTTCCACGGCCCTCCACTTT.

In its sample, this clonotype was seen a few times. The CDR3 is CAIQDSLNQPQHF. CDR3 bases: TGTGCCATTCAGGACTCCCTCAATCAGCCCCAGCATTTT. This chain uses TRBV10-3 with TRBJ1-5, with D unclear. Germline V gene lookup returns CDR1 ENHRY and CDR2 SYGVKD. Trimming removed 9 bases from V and 3 bases from J, with 12 bases in between. The CDR3 contains 13 residues.

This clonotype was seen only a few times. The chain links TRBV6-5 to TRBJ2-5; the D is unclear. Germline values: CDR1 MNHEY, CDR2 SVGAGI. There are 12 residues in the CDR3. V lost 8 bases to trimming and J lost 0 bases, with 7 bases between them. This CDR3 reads CASWAYQETQYF. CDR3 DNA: TGTGCCAGCTGGGCGTACCAAGAGACCCAGTACTTC.

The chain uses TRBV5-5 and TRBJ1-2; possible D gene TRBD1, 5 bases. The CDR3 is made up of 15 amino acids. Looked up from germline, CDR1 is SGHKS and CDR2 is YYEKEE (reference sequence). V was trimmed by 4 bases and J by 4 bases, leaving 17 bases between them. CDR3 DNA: TGTGCCAGCAGCCCATGGCGGGGGTCTGGCTATGGCTACACCTTC. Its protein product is CASSPWRGSGYGYTF.